A single sample is the source of the 30 T cell receptor beta chains below, sequenced in a study of Ad26.COV2.S vaccination and SARS-CoV-2 variants (dated by TCRdb to the early 2020s). In the paper's terms, the treatment or condition label means: 15 to 20 received Ad26.COV2.S at low or high dose, single or two shots; roughly five received placebo; per-sample allocation not given. Repertoires of vaccine and placebo recipients were sequenced from samples collected on day 63 after the first injection. Library construction relied on the immunoSEQ multiplex PCR assay. This immuneACCESS table, as held by TCRdb, lists in-frame sequences with V and J called but not all clones. Of the missing ones, under half trace to an unresolved V gene in checked studies; the others have no known cause. The sample table holds about 440,000 clones, of which less than 95% were seen once. The top ten constitute roughly 4.3% of the sample.

The starting material was peripheral blood, obtained in a trial of Ad26.COV2.S vaccine versus placebo. The origin of the receptors is a person aged 18-65 years who received the Ad26.COV2.S COVID-19 vaccine or a placebo.

CDR3 loop: CASSLQPGQALTDTQYF. The CDR3 coding sequence is TGCGCCAGCAGCTTACAGCCGGGACAGGCCCTCACAGATACGCAGTATTTT. The rearrangement uses TRBV5-1 and TRBJ2-3, with TRBD1 identical over 8 bases. CDR3 length: 17 amino acids. V gave up 2 bases and J gave up 2 bases; unmatched junction bases: 10. Looked up from germline, CDR1 is SGHRS and CDR2 is YFSETQ.

As to this clone: One end of the junction varies from germline; a read error may be responsible. The chain couples TRBV7-7 to TRBJ2-1; 8 bases line up with TRBD1. The CDR3 sequence is 14 residues long. Germline CDR1 is SSHAT and CDR2 is FNYEAQ (reference sequence). CDR3 amino acids: CASSLEGQALEKFF. CDR3 nucleotide sequence: TGTGCTAGCAGCTTAGAGGGACAGGCTCTCGAGAAGTTCTTC.

This sequence joins TRBV19 and TRBJ2-1; TRBD1 agrees at 8 bases. The CDR3 spans 14 residues. Per germline, CDR1 LNHDA and CDR2 SQIVND (reference sequence). V lost 10 bases, J lost 6 bases, and 11 bases stayed unmatched. CDR3 amino acids: CATQTGVRGNEQFF. CDR3 coding DNA: TGTGCCACCCAGACAGGGGTAAGGGGCAATGAGCAGTTCTTC.

The gene calls are TRBV18 and TRBJ2-2; 12 positions agree with TRBD2. Germline V CDR1 and CDR2: KGHSH, LQKENI. The CDR3 loop spans 18 amino acids. Losses at the gene ends were 3 bases for V and 5 bases for J; bases not matched to a gene: 10. In DNA form, the CDR3 reads TGTGCCAGCTCACCTTCCTCGACTAGCGGGAGTGGGACCGGGGAGCTGTTTTTT. It is translated as CASSPSSTSGSGTGELFF.

The V and J genes are TRBV27 and TRBJ2-6, with no clear D. With 8 bases removed from V and 0 bases from J, the gap between germline ends came to 5 bases. CDR1 MNHEY and CDR2 SMNVEV come from the germline V gene (reference sequence). The CDR3 is 13 amino acids. The CDR3 sequence: CASAYSGANVLTF. DNA for the CDR3: TGTGCCAGCGCCTACTCTGGGGCCAACGTCCTGACTTTC.

In this sample, this clone turned up once. V usage is TRBV28 and J usage is TRBJ1-5; 8 bases line up with TRBD1. Germline V gene sequence: CDR1 MDHEN, CDR2 SYDVKM. The CDR3 consists of 14 residues. The J segment lost 4 bases and the V segment lost 5 bases, leaving 4 bases of the junction unmatched. The CDR3 spells CASSPRTGNQPQHF. CDR3 sequence (DNA): TGTGCCAGCAGTCCCCGGACAGGGAATCAGCCCCAGCATTTT.

The chain combines TRBV5-1 with TRBJ2-5; TRBD2 matches at 9 bases. CDR1 is SGHRS and CDR2 is YFSETQ in the germline V gene. The CDR3 spans 15 residues. The junction had 9 bases not matched to a gene; V was cut back by 4 bases and J by 5 bases. This CDR3 is CASSPRVAGDETQYF. In DNA form, the CDR3 reads TGCGCCAGCAGCCCCCGGGTAGCGGGAGATGAGACCCAGTACTTC.

V usage is TRBV14 and J usage is TRBJ2-1, with D maybe TRBD2 (5 bases). Deletions cut 1 base from V and 9 bases from J, with 10 bases between. Per the germline V gene, CDR1 is SGHDN and CDR2 is FVKESK. There are 13 residues in the CDR3. CDR3 in amino acids: CASSQVPSGEQFF. The DNA of the CDR3 is TGTGCCAGCAGCCAAGTCCCCAGCGGTGAGCAGTTCTTC. Full variable domain (outside the CDR3, taken from reference TRBV14 and TRBJ2-1): EAGVTQFPSHSVIEKGQTVTLRCDPISGHDNLYWYRRVMGKEIKFLLHFVKESKQDESGMPNNRFLAERTGGTYSTLKVQPAELEDSGVYFCASSQVPSGEQFFGPGTRLTVL.

This sequence joins TRBV7-9 and TRBJ2-1, with 10 positions matching TRBD2. V shed 1 base, J shed 6 bases, and the junction held 9 bases outside the gene matches. Germline-derived CDR1 and CDR2 are SEHNR and FQNEAQ (reference sequence). This CDR3 is built from 17 residues. The CDR3 DNA sequence: TGTGCCAGCAGCTTAGGGGCTCTAGCGGGAGAGTTCAATGAGCAGTTCTTC. Its protein product is CASSLGALAGEFNEQFF.

This clone was seen a single time. The chain carries TRBV5-5 and TRBJ1-6, with 7 bases that match TRBD1. CDR1 and CDR2 (germline): SGHKS, YYEKEE (reference sequence). Trimming cost V 0 bases and J 8 bases; bases outside gene matches: 11. The CDR3 is 17 amino acids. The CDR3 is CASSLGVTGRLDSPLHF. The CDR3 bases are TGTGCCAGCAGCTTGGGGGTGACAGGGAGACTCGATTCACCCCTCCACTTT.

The V gene is TRBV9, the J gene TRBJ2-5; 8 bases map to TRBD2. The CDR3 extends over 15 amino acids. Germline V gene lookup returns CDR1 SGDLS and CDR2 YYNGEE. V lost 1 base to trimming and J lost 4 bases; unmatched junction nucleotides: 6. The CDR3 reads CASSVFSGTAETQYF. CDR3 nucleotides: TGTGCCAGCAGCGTATTTAGCGGGACCGCAGAGACCCAGTACTTC.

This chain uses TRBV7-3 with TRBJ2-1, with 11 bases fitting TRBD2. V was pared by 5 bases and J by 0 bases, with 6 bases of the junction left unmatched. The CDR3 is 17 residues long. The germline V gene has CDR1 SGHTA and CDR2 FQGTGA. As DNA, the CDR3 is TGTGCCAGCAGCACTGGACTAGCGGGTTTCTCCTACAATGAGCAGTTCTTC. Translating it yields CASSTGLAGFSYNEQFF.

This sequence joins TRBV7-2 and TRBJ1-5; D is undetermined. V was trimmed by 1 base and J by 7 bases, leaving 8 bases between them. CDR3 length: 13 amino acids. CDR1 is SGHTA and CDR2 is FQGNSA in the germline V gene. Written as DNA, the CDR3 is TGTGCCAGCAGCTTAGGAGGTTGGCAGCCCCAGCATTTT. Protein product: CASSLGGWQPQHF.

Notes on this clone: The same CDR3 arises from other DNA sequences in this sample as well. The chain combines TRBV20-1 with TRBJ2-7; 8 nucleotides match TRBD1. The CDR3 runs 11 residues. Per the germline V gene, CDR1 is DFQATT and CDR2 is SNEGSKA (reference sequence). The J segment lost 6 bases and the V segment lost 6 bases, leaving 4 bases of the junction unmatched. This chain's CDR3 is CSARGRGEQYF. For the CDR3, the DNA is TGCAGTGCCAGGGGGCGCGGCGAGCAGTACTTC.

The V gene is TRBV6-5, the J gene TRBJ2-2; D unresolved. There are 15 residues in the CDR3. V was shortened by 5 bases and J by 0 bases, with 10 bases between the two germline ends. Germline-derived CDR1 and CDR2 are MNHEY and SVGAGI. The CDR3 spells CASSPQRPNTGELFF. Written as DNA, the CDR3 is TGTGCCAGCAGTCCCCAGCGCCCGAACACCGGGGAGCTGTTTTTT.

The chain joins TRBV28 to TRBJ2-2; no definite D call. This CDR3 region has 12 residues. Trimming stripped 7 bases from V and 0 bases from J, with 3 bases between. Germline V gene data show CDR1 as MDHEN and CDR2 as SYDVKM. CDR3 sequence (DNA): TGTGCCAGCAATACGAACACCGGGGAGCTGTTTTTT. It is translated as CASNTNTGELFF.

The chain employs TRBV3-1 (or the pseudogene TRBV3-2) and TRBJ1-6, with unresolved D. With 1 base removed from V and 5 bases from J, the gap between germline ends came to 15 bases. CDR3 length equals 17 residues. Per the germline V gene, CDR1 is LGHDT and CDR2 is YNNKEL (reference sequence). CDR3 coding DNA: TGTGCCAGCAGCCAAGCTACTTCAGGATCCCATAATTCACCCCTCCACTTT. Residues: CASSQATSGSHNSPLHF.

This clone was recorded once. The chain combines TRBV18 with TRBJ2-1; D is undetermined. Trimming stripped 3 bases from V and 8 bases from J, with 11 bases between. CDR1 KGHSH and CDR2 LQKENI come from the germline V gene. The CDR3 has 13 amino acids. CDR3 sequence reads: CASSPPGSHEQFF. CDR3 DNA: TGTGCCAGCTCACCTCCGGGTAGCCATGAGCAGTTCTTC. The full variable domain, rest sourced from reference TRBV18 and TRBJ2-1, is NAGVMQNPRHLVRRRGQEARLRCSPMKGHSHVYWYRQLPEEGLKFMVYLQKENIIDESGMPKERFSAEFPKEGPSILRIQQVVRGDSAAYFCASSPPGSHEQFFGPGTRLTVL.

The chain is built from TRBV9 and TRBJ2-1; TRBD1 matches 7 bases. Per germline, CDR1 SGDLS and CDR2 YYNGEE. V was pared by 3 bases and J by 2 bases, with 5 bases of the junction left unmatched. This CDR3 contains 15 residues. In DNA, the CDR3 is TGTGCCAGCAGCGCAGGGGGAATCGCCTACAATGAGCAGTTCTTC. Residues: CASSAGGIAYNEQFF.

The chain recombines TRBV5-6 with TRBJ1-1; D possibly corresponds to TRBD1 (5 bases). In germline, CDR1 is SGHDT, CDR2 YYEEEE. V lost 5 bases and J lost 6, with 11 bases in between. The CDR3 runs 12 residues. The CDR3 nucleotides read TGTGCCAGCAGTTATACAGGTGCTGAAGCTTTCTTT. Translated, it gives CASSYTGAEAFF.

The V and J genes are TRBV19 and TRBJ2-7; either TRBD1 or TRBD2 may fit D (5 bases each). The CDR3 is made up of 13 amino acids. Germline V gene sequence: CDR1 LNHDA, CDR2 SQIVND (reference sequence). Between the trimmed V and J ends, which lost 7 bases and 1 base, there was a span of 11 bases. The CDR3 DNA reads as TGTGCCAGTATGGGAGACAGTTCCTACGAGCAGTACTTC. Translated, it gives CASMGDSSYEQYF.

The chain uses TRBV5-1 and TRBJ1-2; D is unclear. Germline CDR1 SGHRS, CDR2 YFSETQ. CDR3 length equals 13 residues. The V and J ends lost 2 bases and 4 bases respectively, with 9 bases between them. The CDR3 DNA reads TGCGCCAGCAGCTTAGAGCTAAGCTATGGCTACACCTTC. Translating gives CASSLELSYGYTF.

The chain carries TRBV5-1 and TRBJ1-4, with D possibly matching TRBD1 (5 bases). Germline values: CDR1 SGHRS, CDR2 YFSETQ. The CDR3 is 14 amino acids. The V and J ends lost 3 bases and 4 bases respectively, with 10 bases between them. DNA for the CDR3: TGCGCCAGCAGCTACGGGGCGAATAATGAAAAACTGTTTTTT. Amino acid sequence: CASSYGANNEKLFF.

The rearrangement uses TRBV6-5 and TRBJ1-1; no clear D gene. Germline CDR1 is MNHEY and CDR2 is SVGAGI. The CDR3 is made up of 13 amino acids. Trimming took 0 bases from V and 0 from J, leaving 2 bases between them. CDR3 DNA sequence: TGTGCCAGCAGTTACTCGATGAACACTGAAGCTTTCTTT. It specifies CASSYSMNTEAFF.

The genes are TRBV27 and TRBJ1-4, with a weak D call TRBD1 (5 bases). Trimming left V 4 bases short and J 0 bases short, with 18 bases between. Germline lookup yields CDR1 MNHEY and CDR2 SMNVEV (reference sequence). The CDR3 spans 18 residues. CDR3 residues: CASSSLWWGEATNEKLFF. Written as DNA, the CDR3 is TGTGCCAGCAGTTCCCTATGGTGGGGCGAGGCAACTAATGAAAAACTGTTTTTT.

Comment on this clone: This sample includes further DNA sequences coding for the same CDR3. V usage is TRBV9 and J usage is TRBJ1-1; no reliable D call. CDR1 and CDR2 from the germline V gene are SGDLS and YYNGEE. This CDR3 comprises 13 residues. V was trimmed by 2 bases and J by 1 base, leaving 6 bases between them. CDR3 sequence: CASSVQGNTEAFF. DNA for the CDR3: TGTGCCAGCAGCGTCCAAGGGAACACTGAAGCTTTCTTT.

This chain joins TRBV4-2 and TRBJ2-6, with 8 bases lining up with TRBD1. From germline, CDR1 is LGHNA and CDR2 YNFKEQ. With 4 bases clipped from V and 3 bases from J, the junction kept 8 bases outside the gene matches. There are 17 residues in the CDR3. CDR3 sequence (DNA): TGTGCCAGCAGCCCTGCACAGGGGGTGGGTGGGGCCAACGTCCTGACTTTC. It encodes CASSPAQGVGGANVLTF.

This sequence joins TRBV9 and TRBJ2-3; 9 bases match TRBD1. The J segment lost 4 bases and the V segment lost 3 bases, leaving 3 bases of the junction unmatched. This CDR3 comprises 14 residues. The germline gives CDR1 SGDLS, CDR2 YYNGEE. In nucleotides, the CDR3 is TGTGCCAGCAGCGCGGGGACAGGGTCAGATACGCAGTATTTT. Protein sequence: CASSAGTGSDTQYF.

The genes are TRBV11-2 and TRBJ2-7, with 14 bases fitting TRBD2. The CDR3 runs to 14 residues. J gave up 6 bases and V 6 bases, and 4 bases lay outside the gene matches. CDR1 is SGHAT and CDR2 is FQNNGV in the germline V gene. The CDR3 DNA reads TGTGCCAGCAGACTGGGACTAGCGGGAGTCGAGCAGTACTTC. It translates to CASRLGLAGVEQYF.

This clone was picked up a small number of times. J is TRBJ2-3 and V is TRBV5-1, with 14 bases aligning to TRBD2. Trimming cost V 4 bases and J 7 bases; bases outside gene matches: 5. This CDR3 region has 15 residues. CDR1 SGHRS and CDR2 YFSETQ come from the germline V gene. The CDR3: CASSTGLAGVYTQYF. CDR3 sequence (DNA): TGCGCCAGCAGCACGGGACTAGCGGGAGTGTATACGCAGTATTTT.